This record concerns one T cell receptor beta chain sequence. Its cognate antigen is unknown. Profiling relied on immunoSEQ multiplex PCR, and the TCRdb table lists in-frame clones only, not all of them. The data hold 30,000 to 45,000 clones, with more than 75% observed a single time. Trimming at V came to 3 bases and at J to 4 bases, leaving 12 bases not matched to a gene. CDR1 LNHNV and CDR2 YYDKDF come from the germline V gene (reference sequence). The CDR3 loop spans 17 amino acids. CD4 enrichment then naive enrichment separated naive from memory CD4+ cells. The source of the sample is a study of CD4 T cells in relation to SARS-CoV-2 and coronaviruses. Study in general: Of the patients, under 10 were male, a few female, two Hispanic.

General study points: Memory recall responses, not primary responses primed in culture, are what the assay detects.

The receptor's source is an adult with COVID-19. Sequencing was performed on memory CD4+ T cells from PBMCs. This chain joins TRBV15 and TRBJ2-3, with 8 bases identical to TRBD1. CDR3 coding DNA: TGTGCCACCAGCAGGGAAAGACAGGGGCCGGAGGCAGATACGCAGTATTTT. Translating it yields CATSRERQGPEADTQYF.